Listed below are T cell receptor beta chains from one sample, sequenced in a study of a mutant IDH1 vaccine in newly diagnosed glioma. No antigen has been assigned to these receptors. Using immunoSEQ multiplex PCR, the repertoire was profiled, and TCRdb retains in-frame clones only, with some absent. The table records 110,000 or so clones, roughly 90% of them present only once. This material consisted of PBMCs, taken from a glioma patient whose treatment included an IDH1 peptide vaccine. The receptor source for this set is a woman aged 45-65 years with glioma. Each CDR3 is given with its conserved first and last residue.

V | CDR3
TRBV21-1 | CASSKETTRTDTQYF
TRBV29-1 | CSVETANYGYTF
TRBV9 | CASSVGGSPSLNIQYF
TRBV7-9 | CASSLVAGSSYEQYF
TRBV5-4 | CASRTTGGVRYGYTF
TRBV5-1 | CASSLGLASYNEQFF
TRBV6-5 | CASSYPQGYGYTF
TRBV7-3 | CASSLTPRDTQYF
TRBV9 | CASSFPEPRGGEQFF
TRBV9 | CASGSRGELFF
TRBV12-2 | CASRLNTGTSVNQPQHF
TRBV6-5 | CASSAGKREAYEQYF
TRBV29-1 | CSVEDGFGGGTEAFF
TRBV15 | CATSRDERADTQYF
TRBV28 | CASSYSLVSLPKPGQVIYEQYF
TRBV9 | CASSVGQGPYEQYF
TRBV7-9 | CASSSFLGTDTQYF
TRBV25-1 | CASSTSGSRTGELFF
TRBV27 | CASRLQGADTEAFF
TRBV5-1 | CASSSYNEQFF
TRBV9 | CASSVRTGRTDTQYF
TRBV7-9 | CASLSGTNTGELFF
TRBV7-6 | CASSVIGRGYNEQFF
TRBV11-2 | CASGSGTITPLHF
TRBV29-1 | CSVTKDRGGYTF
TRBV2 | CASSEAPPAGALLFF
TRBV5-1 | CASSLGTGTPYEQYF
TRBV6-6 | CASSYRQGPEKLFF
TRBV28 | CASSFSQGWLYGYTF
TRBV6-1 | CASSPGQGSNTEAFF
TRBV28 | CASSTPLSGNTEAFF
TRBV10-2 | CASSEGAGMGYEQYF
TRBV16 | CASSPDRPDQPQHF
TRBV13 | CASSWGQGFGEQYF
TRBV30 | CAWSPQGYEQYF
TRBV27 | CASNPTTSGRRETQYF
TRBV13 | CASSRRGPSQPQHF
TRBV7-6 | CASSLETGYEQYF
TRBV28 | CASPRSERWAGDTEAFF
TRBV30 | CAWRGVPTYEQYF
TRBV30 | CAWSRGGNEQFF